The source of this T cell receptor (beta chain) is a study of T-cell reconstitution after alpha-beta-depleted transplantation in children. Germline CDR1 and CDR2: LGHDT and YNNKEL (reference sequence). The CDR3 runs to 18 residues. With 2 bases removed from V and 7 bases from J, the gap between germline ends came to 23 bases. During its preparation, the TCRbeta library received unique molecular identifiers. TCRdb re-derived calls from the PCR reads in MiXCR, one entry per CDR3 protein. The sample contains about 510,000 distinct CDR3 sequences, about 10% of which appear only once. Sample: PBMCs, mostly from graft donor cells, taken 180 days after TCRalphabeta/CD19-depleted stem cell transplant. This chain links TRBV3-1 with TRBJ1-4; possible D gene TRBD1, 5 bases. The TCR was taken from a female patient aged 2 to 10 who had a stem cell transplant for aplastic anemia, so the T cells may come from the graft donor. CDR3 residues: CASSQSSTGLPGGEKLFF. As DNA, the CDR3 is TGTGCCAGCAGCCAATCTTCAACGGGACTTCCTGGGGGTGAAAAACTGTTTTTT.